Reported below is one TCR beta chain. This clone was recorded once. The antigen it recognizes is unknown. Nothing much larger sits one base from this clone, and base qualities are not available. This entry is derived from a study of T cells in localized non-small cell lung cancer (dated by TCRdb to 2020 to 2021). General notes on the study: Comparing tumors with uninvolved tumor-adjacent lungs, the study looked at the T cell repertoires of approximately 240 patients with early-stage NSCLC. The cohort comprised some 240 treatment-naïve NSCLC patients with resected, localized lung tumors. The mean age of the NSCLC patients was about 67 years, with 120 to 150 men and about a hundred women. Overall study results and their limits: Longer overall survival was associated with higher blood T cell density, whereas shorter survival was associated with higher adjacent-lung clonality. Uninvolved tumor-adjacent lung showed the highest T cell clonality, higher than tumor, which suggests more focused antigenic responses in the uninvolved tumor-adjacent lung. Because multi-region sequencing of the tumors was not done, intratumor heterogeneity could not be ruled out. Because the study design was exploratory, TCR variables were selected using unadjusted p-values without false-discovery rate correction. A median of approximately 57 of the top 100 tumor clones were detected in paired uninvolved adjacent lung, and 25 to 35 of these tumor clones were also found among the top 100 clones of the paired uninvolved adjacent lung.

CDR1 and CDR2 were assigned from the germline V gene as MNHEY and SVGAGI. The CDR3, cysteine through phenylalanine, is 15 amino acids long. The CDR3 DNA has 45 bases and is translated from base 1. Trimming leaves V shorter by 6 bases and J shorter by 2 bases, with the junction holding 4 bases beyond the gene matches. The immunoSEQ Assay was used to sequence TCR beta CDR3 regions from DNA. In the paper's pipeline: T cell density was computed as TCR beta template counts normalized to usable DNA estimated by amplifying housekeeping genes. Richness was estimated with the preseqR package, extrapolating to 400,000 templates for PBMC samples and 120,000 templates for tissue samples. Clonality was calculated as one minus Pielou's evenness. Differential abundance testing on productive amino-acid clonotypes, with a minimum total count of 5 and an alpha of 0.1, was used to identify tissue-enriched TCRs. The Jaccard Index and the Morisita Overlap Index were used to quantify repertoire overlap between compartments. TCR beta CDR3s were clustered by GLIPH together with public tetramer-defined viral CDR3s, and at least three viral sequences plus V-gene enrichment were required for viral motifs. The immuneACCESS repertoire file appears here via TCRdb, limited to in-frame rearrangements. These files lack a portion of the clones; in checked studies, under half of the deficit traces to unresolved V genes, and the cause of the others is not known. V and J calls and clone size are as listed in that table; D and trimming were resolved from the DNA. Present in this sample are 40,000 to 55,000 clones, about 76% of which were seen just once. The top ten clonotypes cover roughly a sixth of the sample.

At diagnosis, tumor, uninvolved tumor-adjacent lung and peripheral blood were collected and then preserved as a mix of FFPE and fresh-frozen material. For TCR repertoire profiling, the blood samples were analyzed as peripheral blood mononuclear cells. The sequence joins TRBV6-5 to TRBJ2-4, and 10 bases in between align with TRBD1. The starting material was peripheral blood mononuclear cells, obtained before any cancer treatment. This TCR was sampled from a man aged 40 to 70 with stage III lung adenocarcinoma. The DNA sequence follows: TGTGCCAGCAGCCGACAGGGGGCGTCCAAAAACATTCAGTACTTC. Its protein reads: CASSRQGASKNIQYF.